The 16 T cell receptor beta chains given below trace back to one sample, sequenced in a study of response to subunit inactivated influenza vaccine. Via MiXCR, TCRdb re-called the RT-PCR reads, giving one row per CDR3 protein. Here the sample spans roughly 780,000 distinct CDR3 sequences, about 18% being singletons. The sequences come from PBMCs from blood, collected around 5 days after vaccination. The receptor set was obtained from a man aged 50 to 60 who received an inactivated influenza vaccine.

This clonotype was seen a few times. This rearrangement joins TRBV28 to TRBJ2-7; 11 bases map to TRBD2. Trimming at V came to 3 bases and at J to 0 bases, leaving 10 bases not matched to a gene. Per germline, CDR1 MDHEN and CDR2 SYDVKM. The CDR3 covers 18 residues. Here the CDR3 DNA reads TGTGCCAGCAGTTTCCCCCTAGCGGGGGGCTCTAGCTCCTACGAGCAGTACTTC. Translating it yields CASSFPLAGGSSSYEQYF.

The chain joins TRBV27 to TRBJ2-7; no firm D call. The CDR3 runs to 15 residues. Germline values: CDR1 MNHEY, CDR2 SMNVEV (reference sequence). V was pared by 8 bases and J by 5 bases, with 22 bases between. The CDR3 bases are TGTGCCAGCTCTTCCCGGGCCCTATCACCGCACGAGCAGTACTTC. Encoded protein: CASSSRALSPHEQYF.

There are a few counts of this clonotype. The chain carries TRBV12-3 or TRBV12-4 and TRBJ1-5; D remains ambiguous. Trimming stripped 0 bases from V and 1 base from J, with 7 bases between. CDR3 length: 15 amino acids. The CDR3 nucleotides are TGTGCCAGCAGTTTAGCGCTAGGCAGCAATCAGCCCCAGCATTTT. Translating gives CASSLALGSNQPQHF.

J is TRBJ2-1 and V is TRBV5-4; maybe TRBD2 (7 bases). Germline assignment: CDR1 SGHNT and CDR2 YYREEE (reference sequence). The CDR3 consists of 16 residues. V shed 2 bases and J shed 2 bases, with 14 bases lying between them. CDR3 coding DNA: TGTGCCAGCAGCTTTGGGGGCGGGGGTGCCTACAATGAGCAGTTCTTC. Protein: CASSFGGGGAYNEQFF.

The rearrangement joins TRBV7-2 to TRBJ2-7; 7 nucleotides align to TRBD2. This CDR3 has 15 residues. Germline loops: CDR1 SGHTA, CDR2 FQGNSA. V was pared by 5 bases and J by 2 bases, with 9 bases of the junction left unmatched. The CDR3, as DNA: TGTGCCAGCAGCGAAGTCGGTAGCGGGCCCTACGAGCAGTACTTC. The encoded protein is CASSEVGSGPYEQYF.

The V gene is TRBV27, the J gene TRBJ2-7, with 8 nucleotides matching TRBD1. There are 13 residues in the CDR3. CDR1 and CDR2 (germline): MNHEY, SMNVEV (reference sequence). V dropped 7 bases and J dropped 5; count of bases not matched to a gene: 7. Here the CDR3 DNA reads TGTGCCAGCACCAAGACAGGGGCCCACGAGCAGTACTTC. This sequence encodes CASTKTGAHEQYF.

This clonotype has more than one count but fewer than ten. The gene calls are TRBV9 and TRBJ1-1; possible D gene TRBD1, 6 bases. V was cut by 3 bases and J by 3 bases, with 24 bases left in between. Germline assignment: CDR1 SGDLS and CDR2 YYNGEE. The CDR3 is 18 amino acids. The CDR3 region is CASSGERQAWGSDTEAFF. CDR3 nucleotide sequence: TGTGCCAGCAGCGGAGAACGACAGGCTTGGGGCTCGGACACTGAAGCTTTCTTT.

The V and J genes are TRBV9 and TRBJ2-1; 7 nucleotides align to TRBD2. The CDR3 has 16 residues. Germline V lookup: CDR1 SGDLS, CDR2 YYNGEE. V gave up 4 bases and J gave up 9 bases; unmatched junction bases: 16. CDR3 region: CASSRSSGMGKVEQFF. DNA for the CDR3: TGTGCCAGCAGCCGAAGCAGCGGGATGGGTAAAGTTGAGCAGTTCTTC. The full variable domain, rest sourced from reference TRBV9 and TRBJ2-1, is DSGVTQTPKHLITATGQRVTLRCSPRSGDLSVYWYQQSLDQGLQFLIQYYNGEERAKGNILERFSAQQFPDLHSELNLSSLELGDSALYFCASSRSSGMGKVEQFFGPGTRLTVL.

The V call is TRBV25-1, the J call TRBJ2-2; TRBD1 or TRBD2 may be the D gene (5 bases each). This CDR3 has 14 amino acids. Germline V gives CDR1 MGHDK, CDR2 SYGVNS. Between the trimmed V and J ends, which lost 6 bases and 4 bases, there was a span of 12 bases. DNA of the CDR3: TGTGCCAGCAGGGCCATTGGGGGCACCGGGGAGCTGTTTTTT. Translated: CASRAIGGTGELFF.

This clonotype was seen a handful of times. The chain has TRBV6-2 or TRBV6-3 and TRBJ2-1; D is ambiguous. V was trimmed by 2 bases and J by 8 bases, leaving 10 bases between them. Germline assignment: CDR1 MNHEY and CDR2 SVGEGT. The CDR3 is 13 residues long. CDR3 in DNA: TGTGCCAGCAGTTACGGCCAGACCTATGAGCAGTTCTTC. This encodes CASSYGQTYEQFF.

This rearrangement joins TRBV4-1 to TRBJ1-6, with D unclear. The CDR3 totals 13 residues. Between the trimmed V and J ends, which lost 0 bases and 9 bases, there was a span of 6 bases. Germline V gene sequence: CDR1 MGHRA, CDR2 YSYEKL. The CDR3 reads CASSQETTSPLHF. The DNA of the CDR3 is TGCGCCAGCAGCCAAGAAACGACTTCACCCCTCCACTTT.

The chain links TRBV29-1 to TRBJ1-6; tentatively, D is TRBD1 (5 bases). The length of the CDR3 is 14 residues. Trimming left V 8 bases short and J 3 bases short, with 14 bases between. Per germline, CDR1 SQVTM and CDR2 ANQGSEA. The CDR3 protein is CSFREFDYNSPLHF. The CDR3 nucleotides read TGCAGCTTCAGGGAGTTTGACTATAATTCACCCCTCCACTTT.

The chain combines TRBV12-3 or TRBV12-4 with TRBJ2-1; D unresolved. This CDR3 spans 14 amino acids. Trimming cost V 6 bases and J 8 bases, with 17 bases left between them. DNA for the CDR3: TGTGCCAGCAGCGAGGCCCCCGCACGTCATGAGCAGTTCTTC. As protein: CASSEAPARHEQFF.

This clonotype occurred many times. The rearrangement uses TRBV6-4 and TRBJ2-1; 10 bases match TRBD2. From germline, CDR1 is MRHNA and CDR2 SNTAGT. The CDR3 runs 15 residues. Trimming at V came to 4 bases and at J to 8 bases, leaving 8 bases not matched to a gene. CDR3 sequence reads: CASSVMSGRADEQFF. DNA of the CDR3: TGTGCCAGCAGTGTTATGAGCGGGAGGGCCGATGAGCAGTTCTTC.

The chain links TRBV19 to TRBJ2-1; no definite D call. This CDR3 is built from 13 residues. Germline lookup yields CDR1 LNHDA and CDR2 SQIVND (reference sequence). Between the trimmed V and J ends, which lost 4 bases and 8 bases, there was a span of 12 bases. The CDR3 is CASSTATWHEQFF. The CDR3 DNA reads TGTGCCAGTAGTACGGCAACGTGGCATGAGCAGTTCTTC.

This clonotype has only a few counts. The chain is built from TRBV5-1 and TRBJ2-2; perhaps TRBD1 as D (6 bases). The CDR3 runs 15 residues. V was trimmed by 2 bases and J by 4 bases, leaving 12 bases between them. Germline CDR1 and CDR2: SGHRS and YFSETQ. CDR3 sequence: CASSLGGHPTGELFF. CDR3 sequence (DNA): TGCGCCAGCAGCTTAGGGGGACACCCCACCGGGGAGCTGTTTTTT.